This T cell receptor (beta chain) derives from a study of blood T cell repertoires in COVID-19. About the research overall: Samples taken during acute and convalescent COVID-19 were collected in the United States, Italy and Spain. T cells, B-cell-depleted T cells, or PBMCs provided the cDNA or gDNA that served as material.

V was pared by 5 bases and J by 4 bases, with 15 bases between. There are 15 residues in the CDR3. Germline CDR1 reads SGHVS; CDR2 reads FQNEAQ. Original methodology: How many nucleated cells were present was estimated from reference gene primer amplification. The repertoire was sequenced with immunoSEQ multiplex PCR; TCRdb's copy has only in-frame clones and lacks some. D and trimming were read from the DNA, whereas the V and J calls and clone size are those reported in that table. There are roughly 240,000 clones in the sample; 82% occur only once, and around 5% lies in the top ten. The chain recombines TRBV7-8 with TRBJ1-5; possibly TRBD1 for D (6 bases). This receptor was taken from a woman in her 70s with acute or convalescent COVID-19. Sequencing input: peripheral blood. The CDR3 bases are TGTGCCAGCAGCCCGGGACACGCTAATAATCAGCCCCAGCATTTT. Translating it yields CASSPGHANNQPQHF.